Following are 7 T cell receptor beta chains from one sample sequenced in a study of shared clonotypes between healthy human individuals. Profiled with immunoSEQ multiplex PCR; TCRdb holds only in-frame clones, not every one. The sample consists of some 1 million clones, approximately 68% of them appearing once. Sequenced: memory CD4+ T cells sorted from blood. Subset specified: CD45RA-negative fraction. The receptors here all came from a man between 18 and 35 years old in good health.

This CDR3 reads CASRSGDSTDTQYF. The CDR3 DNA sequence: TGCGCCAGCAGAAGCGGGGATAGCACAGATACGCAGTATTTT. The chain links TRBV10-2 to TRBJ2-3; TRBD2 aligns across 7 bases. Germline V CDR1 and CDR2: WSHSY, SAAADI. Germline trimming cut 6 bases from V and 0 bases from J; bases unmatched to any gene: 3. The CDR3 sequence is 14 residues long.

The genes are TRBV5-4 and TRBJ2-3; D may be TRBD2 (5 bases). CDR3 length: 16 residues. Germline V gene data show CDR1 as SGHNT and CDR2 as YYREEE (reference sequence). The ends were cut back, 0 bases at V and 3 bases at J, with 14 bases in the middle. CDR3 DNA: TGTGCCAGCAGCTTGGACGGCGGGCCGGGAACAGATACGCAGTATTTT. Translation: CASSLDGGPGTDTQYF.

The chain has TRBV9 and TRBJ2-1; possible D gene TRBD1, 6 bases. The CDR3 covers 15 residues. V lost 3 bases and J lost 1, with 11 bases in between. The V gene's germline CDR1 is SGDLS and CDR2 YYNGEE. The CDR3 region is CASSAPGTSYNEQFF. The CDR3, as DNA: TGTGCCAGCAGCGCTCCCGGGACATCCTACAATGAGCAGTTCTTC. The full variable domain, its missing parts supplied by reference TRBV9 and TRBJ2-1, is DSGVTQTPKHLITATGQRVTLRCSPRSGDLSVYWYQQSLDQGLQFLIQYYNGEERAKGNILERFSAQQFPDLHSELNLSSLELGDSALYFCASSAPGTSYNEQFFGPGTRLTVL.

This clone was observed once. This chain links TRBV29-1 with TRBJ2-3; D might be TRBD1 (5 bases). From germline, CDR1 is SQVTM and CDR2 ANQGSEA. V lost 4 bases, J lost 0 bases, and 11 bases lay in between. CDR3 size: 14 residues. The CDR3 DNA sequence: TGCAGCGTTGGCAGGGCCACTAGCACAGATACGCAGTATTTT. Encoded protein: CSVGRATSTDTQYF.

The chain recombines TRBV10-1 with TRBJ2-2; D remains unclear. Germline loops: CDR1 WNHNN, CDR2 SYGVQD (reference sequence). The CDR3 consists of 14 residues. Trimming left V 5 bases short and J 0 bases short, with 7 bases between. CDR3 nucleotides: TGCGCCAGCAGTCCTTTCGCGAACACCGGGGAGCTGTTTTTT. This sequence encodes CASSPFANTGELFF.

This rearrangement joins TRBV10-2 to TRBJ2-7, with D possibly called TRBD1 or TRBD2 (5 bases each). Trimming shortened V by 6 bases and J by 4 bases, and 16 bases separated the two germline ends. The CDR3 loop spans 14 amino acids. Germline V gives CDR1 WSHSY, CDR2 SAAADI. The CDR3 bases are TGCGCCAGCAGAACTGGGACGGGATTATACGAGCAGTACTTC. This gives the protein CASRTGTGLYEQYF.

This clone showed up just a few times. Other nucleotide sequences in the sample specify the same CDR3. The chain joins TRBV6-5 to TRBJ1-1, with D uncertain. The CDR3 is 11 residues long. V shed 8 bases and J shed 3 bases, with 7 bases lying between them. The V gene's germline CDR1 is MNHEY and CDR2 SVGAGI. The CDR3 DNA is TGTGCCAGCCGAAGGGACACTGAAGCTTTCTTT. Translated: CASRRDTEAFF.